One sample yielded the 2 T cell receptor beta chains listed below, sequenced in a study of T cells in Graves' hyperthyroidism and ophthalmopathy. Amplified TCR beta CDR3 regions came from RNA transcripts. The HTBI primer set served for first-round RT-PCR of the TCR CDR3. TCRdb reprocessed the multiplex PCR reads with MiXCR, giving one entry per CDR3 protein. The sample carries approximately 510,000 distinct CDR3 sequences, about 45% recorded once. Material for sequencing was peripheral blood or thyroid tissue (not recorded which). These receptors originate from an adult woman with Graves' disease, either hyperthyroidism or ophthalmopathy (not recorded which).

This chain links TRBV11-2 with TRBJ2-5; perhaps TRBD1 as D (5 bases). The germline CDR1 and CDR2 sequences are SGHAT and FQNNGV. V shed 4 bases and J shed 0 bases, with 15 bases lying between them. This CDR3 has 16 residues. The CDR3 region is CASSSYIGRDQETQYF. The CDR3 DNA reads TGTGCCAGCAGCTCTTACATCGGCAGGGACCAAGAGACCCAGTACTTC.

The chain recombines TRBV5-1 with TRBJ2-5; no definite D call. Germline CDR1 is SGHRS and CDR2 is YFSETQ. Trimming stripped 1 base from V and 2 bases from J, with 12 bases between. The CDR3 totals 15 residues. The CDR3 sequence: CASSLRVGRQETQYF. The CDR3 coding sequence is TGCGCCAGCAGCTTGAGAGTAGGAAGGCAAGAGACCCAGTACTTC. The whole variable domain, remainder taken from reference TRBV5-1 and TRBJ2-5, is KAGVTQTPRYLIKTRGQQVTLSCSPISGHRSVSWYQQTPGQGLQFLFEYFSETQRNKGNFPGRFSGRQFSNSRSEMNVSTLELGDSALYLCASSLRVGRQETQYFGPGTRLLVL.